This entry features one TCR beta chain sequence. Its antigen is undetermined. The repertoire was sequenced with immunoSEQ multiplex PCR; TCRdb's copy has only in-frame clones and lacks some. The table shows around 60,000 clones, with around 82% occurring only once. The sample belongs to a study of T cell responses to AZD1222 COVID-19 vaccine. Study-wide points: Just a handful of AZD1222 recipients tested seropositive at baseline. Donor demographics were predominantly white British with a female majority; clonal diversity may be underestimated. Per reports, nearly half of all spike-specific TCRs target regions that are unmutated in variants. Sampled repertoires all dated from after the peak T cell response.

Sequencing used peripheral blood, obtained 28 days after the second AZD1222 dose. The receptor was isolated from an adult who received the AZD1222 COVID-19 vaccine.

The CDR3 here is CASSQTGAGANVLTF. CDR3 nucleotides: TGTGCCAGTAGCCAGACAGGGGCTGGGGCCAACGTCCTGACTTTC. V is TRBV19 and J is TRBJ2-6, with 8 bases lining up with TRBD1. Trimming removed 6 bases from V and 2 bases from J; junction bases left unmatched: 3. Germline V gene sequence: CDR1 LNHDA, CDR2 SQIVND (reference sequence). This CDR3 region has 15 residues.